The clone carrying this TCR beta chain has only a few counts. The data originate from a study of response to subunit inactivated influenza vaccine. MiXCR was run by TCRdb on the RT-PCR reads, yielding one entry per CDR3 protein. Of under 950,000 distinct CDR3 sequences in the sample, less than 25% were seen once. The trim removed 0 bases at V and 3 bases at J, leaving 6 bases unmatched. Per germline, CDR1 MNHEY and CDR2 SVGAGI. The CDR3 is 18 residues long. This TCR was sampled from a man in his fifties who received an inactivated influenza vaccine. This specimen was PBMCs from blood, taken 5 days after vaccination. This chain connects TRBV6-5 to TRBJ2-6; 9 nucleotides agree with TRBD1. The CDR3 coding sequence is TGTGCCAGCAGTTACTCGACAGGGGGGTTGGGTGGGGCCAACGTCCTGACTTTC. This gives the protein CASSYSTGGLGGANVLTF.